Following are 9 T cell receptor beta chains from one sample sequenced in a study of shared clonotypes between healthy human individuals. The data were produced by immunoSEQ multiplex PCR, yet TCRdb's version contains in-frame clones alone and is incomplete. Among some 2 million clones listed, about 95% were seen once. The naive CD8 subset, CD45RO-negative cells positively selected for CCR7, excluded terminally differentiated effector memory CD45RA+ cells. Input material: naive CD8+ T cells sorted from blood. All receptors derive from a man aged 18 to 35 in good health.

The genes are TRBV13 and TRBJ2-7; 8 positions match TRBD1. V gave up 4 bases and J gave up 6 bases; unmatched junction bases: 8. The V gene's germline CDR1 is PRHDT and CDR2 FYEKMQ (reference sequence). CDR3 length: 14 residues. CDR3 sequence reads: CASSSRTGQGEQYF. CDR3 DNA: TGTGCCAGCAGCTCGAGGACAGGGCAGGGCGAGCAGTACTTC.

The chain recombines TRBV7-8 with TRBJ2-2; D gene ambiguous. The V end was cut by 1 base, the J end by 1 base, with 16 bases between. The germline V gene encodes CDR1 SGHVS and CDR2 FQNEAQ. The CDR3 is 18 amino acids. CDR3 sequence: CASSLGVGLELNTGELFF. The CDR3 nucleotides are TGTGCCAGCAGCTTAGGGGTTGGGCTGGAACTGAACACCGGGGAGCTGTTTTTT.

The gene calls are TRBV30 and TRBJ1-2; TRBD1 agrees at 9 bases. CDR1 GTSNPN and CDR2 SVGIG come from the germline V gene (reference sequence). CDR3 length equals 17 residues. The V gene end was trimmed by 5 bases and the J gene end by 4 bases; junction bases not matched to a gene: 17. The CDR3 bases are TGTGCCTGGGGAACCCGAACGGGGACAGGGAGAGGCTATGGCTACACCTTC. Translated: CAWGTRTGTGRGYGYTF.

The V call is TRBV4-1, the J call TRBJ2-7; the D gene is possibly TRBD2 (5 bases). V was trimmed by 0 bases and J by 6 bases, leaving 24 bases between them. In germline, CDR1 is MGHRA, CDR2 YSYEKL. The CDR3 totals 18 residues. CDR3 DNA sequence: TGCGCCAGCAGCCAAGATTACCTGGCGGGCCGGAAATTTATCGAGCAGTACTTC. Protein product: CASSQDYLAGRKFIEQYF.

This clone was seen a single time. The chain uses TRBV7-9 and TRBJ1-2, with 7 bases lining up with TRBD1. With V trimmed by 1 base and J by 3 bases, 5 bases remained unmatched. This CDR3 is built from 15 residues. Germline CDR1 reads SEHNR; CDR2 reads FQNEAQ (reference sequence). CDR3 DNA: TGTGCCAGCAGCTTAGACGGGACAGAATACTATGGCTACACCTTC. This sequence encodes CASSLDGTEYYGYTF.

The chain uses TRBV6-6 and TRBJ1-1; D not certain. This CDR3 is 14 amino acids long. CDR1 and CDR2 (germline): MNHNY, SVGAGI (reference sequence). V shed 0 bases and J shed 2 bases, with 7 bases lying between them. This chain's CDR3 is CASSYSRPNTEAFF. CDR3 sequence (DNA): TGTGCCAGCAGTTACTCGAGACCAAACACTGAAGCTTTCTTT.

V usage is TRBV6-5 and J usage is TRBJ1-2; D remains ambiguous. This CDR3 is built from 8 residues. Germline loops: CDR1 MNHEY, CDR2 SVGAGI. The V gene lost 8 bases and the J gene lost 9 bases, with 4 bases spanning the gap. The CDR3 here is CASSRYTF. The DNA for the CDR3 is TGTGCCAGCTCGCGCTACACCTTC.

Remarks on this clone: This sample includes further DNA sequences coding for the same CDR3. This rearrangement joins TRBV4-3 to TRBJ1-1, with 10 bases fitting TRBD1. V lost 1 base and J lost 5; bases outside the gene matches: 1. The CDR3 contains 14 residues. CDR1 is LGHNA, CDR2 YSLEER, per germline. The CDR3 nucleotides are TGCGCCAGCAGCCAAGGACAGGGGGCAACTGAAGCTTTCTTT. Translating it yields CASSQGQGATEAFF.

J is TRBJ1-3 and V is TRBV4-3, with no clear D. The CDR3 sequence is 15 residues long. Trimming removed 0 bases from V and 0 bases from J, with 6 bases in between. Germline assignment: CDR1 LGHNA and CDR2 YSLEER. CDR3 nucleotides: TGCGCCAGCAGCCAAGATTCGGACTCTGGAAACACCATATATTTT. Translation gives CASSQDSDSGNTIYF.